The rows below give T cell receptor beta chains drawn from one sample of a study of T cells after yellow fever vaccination. TCRdb reprocessed the 5' RACE reads with MiXCR, giving one entry per CDR3 protein. Of roughly 260,000 distinct CDR3 sequences listed, 13% are singletons. The material sequenced was CD4+ T cells sorted from PBMCs, taken 45 days after the yellow fever booster vaccination. All receptors come from a man aged 25-45 years who received the YFV17D yellow fever vaccine. Both conserved end residues are part of each CDR3. The D gene is left open where the match is weak. Size tells how often a clone was seen (once, few, many) or the class of an expanded clone, and some rows leave it out.

clone_size,v_call,j_call,d_call,cdr3_nt,cdr3_aa
NA,TRBV7-9,TRBJ1-1,NA,TGTGCCAGCAGCTTAGTCTCCAGAGTACTCTTT,CASSLVSRVLF
NA,TRBV18,TRBJ1-6,TRBD1,TGTGCCAGCTCACCCGCGACAGGGAAATCACCCCTCCACTTT,CASSPATGKSPLHF
once,TRBV10-3,TRBJ2-2,NA,TGTGCCATCAGCGCCGGTTTTCCCGGGGAGCTGTTTTTT,CAISAGFPGELFF
NA,TRBV4-1,TRBJ2-1,NA,TGCGCCAGCAGCCCCTCCGCGAACAATGAGCAGTTCTTC,CASSPSANNEQFF
few,TRBV18,TRBJ1-5,NA,TGTGCCAGCTCCCCCGGGGGGGAGCAGCCCCAGCATTTT,CASSPGGEQPQHF
NA,TRBV29-1,TRBJ1-1,NA,TGCAGCGTAACGGGGCCCTCCATGAACACTGAAGCTTTCTTT,CSVTGPSMNTEAFF
NA,TRBV20-1,TRBJ1-6,TRBD1,TGCAGTGCTAGCGGGACAGGGGCTACCAATTCACCCCTCCACTTT,CSASGTGATNSPLHF
many,TRBV12-3/TRBV12-4,TRBJ1-5,NA,TGTGCCAGCAGTCCGGGACCAACGATAAATCAGCCCCAGCATTTT,CASSPGPTINQPQHF
many,TRBV11-2,TRBJ2-1,NA,TGTGCCAGCAGCCGGGTGAACAGAGATTACAATGAGCAGTTCTTC,CASSRVNRDYNEQFF
few,TRBV7-2,TRBJ2-5,TRBD1,TGTGCCAGCAGCTACTGGACAGGGGAGGAGACCCAGTACTTC,CASSYWTGEETQYF
NA,TRBV30,TRBJ2-7,TRBD1,TGCGCACGACAGGGCGACAACGAGCAGTACTTC,CARQGDNEQYF
NA,TRBV20-1,TRBJ2-5,TRBD1,TGCAGTGCTAGTCCCTGGACGGGACAGGCCTCCCAAGAGACCCAGTACTTC,CSASPWTGQASQETQYF
NA,TRBV20-1,TRBJ2-2,NA,TGCAGTGCTGGGTCAGGGGCAGGATCCGGGGAGCTGTTTTTT,CSAGSGAGSGELFF
few,TRBV20-1,TRBJ2-1,NA,TGCAGTGCACAGAGTCATGAGGCGGGACACTACAATGAGCAGTTCTTC,CSAQSHEAGHYNEQFF
NA,TRBV7-8,TRBJ2-7,NA,TGTGCCAGCAGCTTATCCGGCGGGATCACGGAGCAGTACTTC,CASSLSGGITEQYF
many,TRBV15,TRBJ2-7,NA,TGTGCCACCAGCAGAGATCGCGGGGAACTTGGGCAGTACTTC,CATSRDRGELGQYF
NA,TRBV7-9,TRBJ2-3,NA,TGTGCCAGCACCCTATCGGGCACAGATACGCAGTATTTT,CASTLSGTDTQYF
NA,TRBV7-2,TRBJ2-5,NA,TGTGCCAGCAGCCCGAGAGGGCCTTCCCAAGAGACCCAGTACTTC,CASSPRGPSQETQYF
few,TRBV28,TRBJ2-5,TRBD2,TGTGCCAGCAGGTCAATCAGTACTAGCGGGAGGGAGACCCAGTACTTC,CASRSISTSGRETQYF
few,TRBV5-1,TRBJ2-3,TRBD2,TGCGCCAGCAGCTGGACTAGCGGGGCCACAGATACGCAGTATTTT,CASSWTSGATDTQYF
NA,TRBV6-5,TRBJ2-1,NA,TGTGCCAGCAGTTACTCCCCAGGGATCAATGAGCAGTTCTTC,CASSYSPGINEQFF
few,TRBV20-1,TRBJ2-5,TRBD2,TGCAGTGCTGAGATGGCTAGCGGAGCACAAGAGACCCAGTACTTC,CSAEMASGAQETQYF
NA,TRBV21-1,TRBJ2-7,NA,TGTGCCAGCACCCTAGCCTACGAGCAGTACTTC,CASTLAYEQYF
few,TRBV7-8,TRBJ2-7,NA,TGTGCCAGCAGATTTGCAGAGGGGAAAACCTACGAGCAGTACTTC,CASRFAEGKTYEQYF
NA,TRBV7-2,TRBJ2-1,NA,TGTGCCAGCAGCTTGTGGCGGTTAAATGAGCAGTTCTTC,CASSLWRLNEQFF
few,TRBV24-1,TRBJ1-2,TRBD1,TGTGCCACCAGTGATTCCGGGACAGGGGAAGGCTACACCTTC,CATSDSGTGEGYTF